A single sample gave rise to the 22 T cell receptor beta chains below, sequenced in a study of T cell changes during pregnancy in multiple sclerosis. Sequencing was performed with immunoSEQ multiplex PCR; in TCRdb, only in-frame clones are kept and a portion is missing. The sample comprises 65,000 to 75,000 clones, around 90% of which are singletons, and roughly 1.5% rests with the top ten. This sample comprised peripheral blood, obtained in the third trimester of pregnancy. The receptors stem from a female donor in good health, enrolled as a control in a pregnancy study.

The rearrangement joins TRBV5-6 to TRBJ2-1; D call uncertain. Trimming shortened V by 5 bases and J by 4 bases, and 7 bases separated the two germline ends. From germline, CDR1 is SGHDT and CDR2 YYEEEE. The CDR3 is 12 amino acids. The CDR3, as DNA: TGTGCCAGCAGTTATCCTTACAATGAGCAGTTCTTC. Its translation is CASSYPYNEQFF. Combining the CDR3 with reference TRBV5-6 and TRBJ2-1 gives the whole variable domain DAGVTQSPTHLIKTRGQQVTLRCSPKSGHDTVSWYQQALGQGPQFIFQYYEEEERQRGNFPDRFSGHQFPNYSSELNVNALLLGDSALYLCASSYPYNEQFFGPGTRLTVL.

The rearrangement uses TRBV7-3 and TRBJ2-5, with a possible D match to TRBD1 (7 bases). V was clipped by 5 bases and J by 8 bases, with 15 bases between them. The CDR3 has 13 residues. The germline V gene has CDR1 SGHTA and CDR2 FQGTGA. CDR3 nucleotides: TGTGCCAGCAGCCCGCAGGGGGGTTTAACCCAGTACTTC. Protein: CASSPQGGLTQYF.

With regard to this clone: The junction shows a germline mismatch at one end, possibly a read error. This chain uses TRBV6-5 with TRBJ1-1; D gene unclear. The CDR3 is 14 residues long. Per the germline V gene, CDR1 is MNHEY and CDR2 is SVGAGI. CDR3 nucleotide sequence: TGTGCCAGCAGAAAACAGAATGTGAACGCTGAAGCTTTCTTT. Translation gives CASRKQNVNAEAFF.

This clone was counted a few times. The V gene is TRBV7-9, the J gene TRBJ1-1, with a tentative D call TRBD1 (6 bases). Germline lookup yields CDR1 SEHNR and CDR2 FQNEAQ (reference sequence). This CDR3 has 14 residues. The germline V and J ends were trimmed by 4 bases and 9 bases, with 18 bases remaining between them. In DNA form, the CDR3 reads TGTGCCAGCAGCTCTTCGGGGGGCGGCATCCAAGCTTTCTTT. Residues: CASSSSGGGIQAFF.

The chain links TRBV29-1 to TRBJ2-3, with no clear D. Trimming shortened V by 6 bases and J by 2 bases, and 12 bases separated the two germline ends. Germline assignment: CDR1 SQVTM and CDR2 ANQGSEA. This CDR3 contains 13 residues. Written as DNA, the CDR3 is TGCAGCGTAAACGGTCTTTACACAGATACGCAGTATTTT. Protein product: CSVNGLYTDTQYF.

The V and J genes are TRBV7-9 and TRBJ1-6; possibly TRBD1 for D (5 bases). Germline V CDR1 and CDR2: SEHNR, FQNEAQ (reference sequence). V gave up 2 bases and J gave up 9 bases, with 11 bases separating them. The CDR3 is 14 residues long. The CDR3 protein is CASSLPQGFSPLHF. CDR3 sequence (DNA): TGTGCCAGCAGCTTACCCCAGGGTTTTTCACCCCTCCACTTT.

V and J are TRBV18 and TRBJ1-6, with D possibly matching TRBD1 (5 bases). This CDR3 comprises 15 residues. V was trimmed by 3 bases and J by 10 bases, leaving 16 bases between them. Germline V gene data show CDR1 as KGHSH and CDR2 as LQKENI. DNA for the CDR3: TGTGCCAGCTCACCCAATACACCTCAGGGATCACCCCTCCACTTT. This sequence encodes CASSPNTPQGSPLHF. Filled out from reference TRBV18 and TRBJ1-6, the complete variable domain reads NAGVMQNPRHLVRRRGQEARLRCSPMKGHSHVYWYRQLPEEGLKFMVYLQKENIIDESGMPKERFSAEFPKEGPSILRIQQVVRGDSAAYFCASSPNTPQGSPLHFGNGTRLTVT.

V and J are TRBV20-1 and TRBJ2-7; no firm D call. Germline CDR1 and CDR2: DFQATT and SNEGSKA (reference sequence). The CDR3 sequence is 9 residues long. Trimming took 6 bases from V and 5 from J, leaving 5 bases between them. The CDR3 loop reads CSADNEQYF. CDR3 bases: TGCAGTGCCGACAACGAGCAGTACTTC.

This sequence joins TRBV18 and TRBJ1-5; no clear D gene. This CDR3 region has 13 residues. The germline V and J ends were trimmed by 2 bases and 5 bases, with 7 bases remaining between them. Germline V lookup: CDR1 KGHSH, CDR2 LQKENI. As DNA, the CDR3 is TGTGCCAGCTCACCATCGAGAGATCAGCCCCAGCATTTT. Protein product: CASSPSRDQPQHF.

V usage is TRBV5-1 and J usage is TRBJ2-1, with D possibly TRBD1 on 6 matching bases. V was pared by 5 bases and J by 6 bases, with 12 bases between. There are 13 residues in the CDR3. The germline V gene encodes CDR1 SGHRS and CDR2 YFSETQ. The CDR3 reads CASSVQGANEQFF. Here the CDR3 DNA reads TGCGCCAGCAGTGTACAGGGTGCCAATGAGCAGTTCTTC.

The V call is TRBV11-2, the J call TRBJ2-7; tentative D call: TRBD2 (6 bases). Germline V gives CDR1 SGHAT, CDR2 FQNNGV. Between the trimmed V and J ends, which lost 4 bases and 7 bases, there was a span of 14 bases. The CDR3 loop spans 13 amino acids. CDR3 sequence: CASSSGLRAEQYF. Written as DNA, the CDR3 is TGTGCCAGCAGCTCGGGACTGCGCGCTGAGCAGTACTTC.

The genes are TRBV5-4 and TRBJ1-2; 10 bases are shared with TRBD1. The ends lost 4 bases at V and 6 bases at J; junction bases unmatched: 6. CDR3 length: 14 residues. CDR1 is SGHNT, CDR2 YYREEE, per germline (reference sequence). The CDR3 DNA reads as TGTGCCAGCAGCCCGACAGGGGGCCGGGATGGCTACACCTTC. Its protein is CASSPTGGRDGYTF.

This sequence joins TRBV7-3 and TRBJ2-2; 9 bases fit TRBD1. This CDR3 has 16 residues. From germline, CDR1 is SGHTA and CDR2 FQGTGA. V trimming: 5 bases; J trimming: 5 bases; junction bases outside the gene matches: 9. The CDR3 DNA reads TGTGCCAGCAGCCTCACCGGGACAGGGCGGACCGGGGAGCTGTTTTTT. Its protein is CASSLTGTGRTGELFF.

The chain recombines TRBV7-9 with TRBJ1-5, with 10 bases aligning to TRBD1. Germline loops: CDR1 SEHNR, CDR2 FQNEAQ (reference sequence). The ends lost 2 bases at V and 0 bases at J; junction bases unmatched: 7. The CDR3 has 18 amino acids. The CDR3 DNA reads TGTGCCAGCAGCTTAACCGGGACAGGGGTCTATAGCAATCAGCCCCAGCATTTT. The encoded protein is CASSLTGTGVYSNQPQHF.

This chain links TRBV29-1 with TRBJ1-1; D possibly corresponds to TRBD1 (6 bases). This CDR3 has 15 amino acids. Germline V gives CDR1 SQVTM, CDR2 ANQGSEA. V lost 6 bases and J lost 3, with 20 bases in between. CDR3 nucleotide sequence: TGCAGCGTCATGACGTGGGGGGGGCTCGACACTGAAGCTTTCTTT. It translates to CSVMTWGGLDTEAFF. Based on the CDR3 plus reference TRBV29-1 and TRBJ1-1, the full variable domain is SAVISQKPSRDICQRGTSLTIQCQVDSQVTMMFWYRQQPGQSLTLIATANQGSEATYESGFVIDKFPISRPNLTFSTLTVSNMSPEDSSIYLCSVMTWGGLDTEAFFGQGTRLTVV.

The chain employs TRBV19 and TRBJ1-1; D possibly corresponds to TRBD1 (5 bases). Between the trimmed V and J ends, which lost 5 bases and 3 bases, there was a span of 16 bases. The CDR3 loop spans 15 amino acids. Germline V gene sequence: CDR1 LNHDA, CDR2 SQIVND (reference sequence). CDR3 loop: CASSGGIILDTEAFF. In DNA form, the CDR3 reads TGTGCCAGTAGTGGGGGGATCATTTTGGACACTGAAGCTTTCTTT.

This chain joins TRBV7-8 and TRBJ1-4, with D possibly matching TRBD1 (5 bases). Germline lookup yields CDR1 SGHVS and CDR2 FQNEAQ. V lost 5 bases to trimming and J lost 4 bases, with 14 bases between them. The CDR3 has 15 residues. The CDR3 nucleotides are TGTGCCAGCAGCCCTCGGGGGTACGGTAATGAAAAACTGTTTTTT. This sequence encodes CASSPRGYGNEKLFF.

The J gene is TRBJ1-1, the V gene TRBV6-1; D not certain. Trimming left V 0 bases short and J 12 bases short, with 5 bases between. Germline CDR1 is MNHNS and CDR2 is SASEGT. CDR3 length: 10 residues. CDR3 region: CASSEASTFF. In DNA form, the CDR3 reads TGTGCCAGCAGTGAAGCTTCAACTTTCTTT.

The chain carries TRBV18 and TRBJ2-7; 9 bases align to TRBD2. The germline V gene has CDR1 KGHSH and CDR2 LQKENI. The CDR3 covers 16 residues. The V segment lost 3 bases and the J segment 4 bases; nucleotides outside the gene matches: 10. The CDR3, as DNA: TGTGCCAGCTCACCGCGCGGGGGGGCGTCTAGGTACGAGCAGTACTTC. This gives the protein CASSPRGGASRYEQYF. The whole variable domain, filled in from reference TRBV18 and TRBJ2-7, reads NAGVMQNPRHLVRRRGQEARLRCSPMKGHSHVYWYRQLPEEGLKFMVYLQKENIIDESGMPKERFSAEFPKEGPSILRIQQVVRGDSAAYFCASSPRGGASRYEQYFGPGTRLTVT.

Only one count was recorded for this clone. The genes are TRBV5-4 and TRBJ1-1; the D is unclear. V lost 2 bases and J 1 base, leaving 12 bases between the germline ends. The CDR3 consists of 15 residues. Germline CDR1 reads SGHNT; CDR2 reads YYREEE (reference sequence). The DNA for the CDR3 is TGTGCCAGCAGCTTCCCAGGTCCCGGGAACACTGAAGCTTTCTTT. The encoded protein is CASSFPGPGNTEAFF.

V is TRBV7-2 and J is TRBJ2-5, with 7 bases fitting TRBD1. The CDR3 spans 13 residues. The V and J ends lost 5 bases and 5 bases, in that order; junction bases with no gene match: 5. Germline CDR1 and CDR2: SGHTA and FQGNSA. This CDR3 reads CASSLQGMETQYF. CDR3 nucleotide sequence: TGTGCCAGCAGCCTACAGGGGATGGAGACCCAGTACTTC.

This clone was seen only once. The chain is built from TRBV5-1 and TRBJ2-7; weak D call: TRBD1 (7 bases). V lost 4 bases, J lost 2 bases, and 16 bases lay in between. CDR1 SGHRS and CDR2 YFSETQ come from the germline V gene. This CDR3 region has 15 residues. The CDR3 spells CASSQTQGGPYEQYF. Here the CDR3 DNA reads TGCGCCAGCAGCCAAACCCAGGGGGGCCCCTACGAGCAGTACTTC.